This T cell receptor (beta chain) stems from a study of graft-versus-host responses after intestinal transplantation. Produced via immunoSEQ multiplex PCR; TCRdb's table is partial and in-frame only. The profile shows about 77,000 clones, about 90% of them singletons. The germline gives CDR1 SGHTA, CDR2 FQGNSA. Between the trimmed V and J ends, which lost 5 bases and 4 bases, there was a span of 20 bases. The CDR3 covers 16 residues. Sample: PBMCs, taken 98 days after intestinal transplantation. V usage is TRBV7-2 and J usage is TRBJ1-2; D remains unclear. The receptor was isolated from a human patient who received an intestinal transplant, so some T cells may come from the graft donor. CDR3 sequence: CASSPSGGYFSYGYTF. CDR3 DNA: TGTGCCAGCAGCCCATCGGGAGGGTATTTTAGCTATGGCTACACCTTC.